The 8 T cell receptor beta chains below all came from one sample that was sequenced in a study of CD8+ T cells in alopecia areata. The treatment here: oral pan-JAK inhibitor, 5-10 mg twice daily. As the sequencing template, cDNA was produced by extracting RNA and reverse transcribing it. Sequencing used immunoSEQ multiplex PCR; TCRdb keeps in-frame clones, though not all of them. The sample lists about 210,000 clones, approximately 65% occurring once. The input for sequencing was CD4+ T cells sorted from blood, taken at approximately week 45, from a patient treated with tofacitinib. These receptors were collected from a human donor with alopecia areata.

This chain connects TRBV29-1 to TRBJ1-2; possibly TRBD1 for D (6 bases). The CDR3 is 15 amino acids. CDR1 is SQVTM and CDR2 is ANQGSEA in the germline V gene. With 4 bases removed from V and 7 bases from J, the gap between germline ends came to 22 bases. DNA of the CDR3: TGCAGCGTTGGAACCCGAAGGGCCCTACAGGGTGGCTACACCTTC. Translated, it gives CSVGTRRALQGGYTF.

The chain recombines TRBV30 with TRBJ1-2; 7 bases match TRBD1. Germline V CDR1 and CDR2: GTSNPN, SVGIG (reference sequence). The CDR3 sequence is 13 residues long. Unmatched junction bases numbered 5, after V lost 3 bases and J lost 4 bases. The DNA for the CDR3 is TGTGCCTGGAGCCCAGGGGGGACCTATGGCTACACCTTC. Residues: CAWSPGGTYGYTF.

V usage is TRBV29-1 and J usage is TRBJ2-3; 12 bases match TRBD2. The V segment lost 5 bases and the J segment 13 bases; nucleotides outside the gene matches: 10. The CDR3 runs 13 residues. CDR1 SQVTM and CDR2 ANQGSEA come from the germline V gene. CDR3 residues: CSVRILTSGGEYF. CDR3 nucleotide sequence: TGCAGCGTTCGTATCTTGACTAGCGGGGGAGAGTATTTT.

This clone was counted only a few times. V and J are TRBV7-6 and TRBJ2-3; 14 bases align to TRBD2. Germline V gives CDR1 SGHVS, CDR2 FNYEAQ. The CDR3 totals 16 residues. V was pared by 5 bases and J by 8 bases, with 9 bases of the junction left unmatched. The CDR3 sequence: CASSPETSGGAGTQYF. The CDR3 DNA is TGTGCCAGCAGCCCCGAGACTAGCGGGGGGGCCGGTACGCAGTATTTT.

V is TRBV9 and J is TRBJ2-7; the match to TRBD1 covers 10 bases. CDR1 and CDR2 (germline): SGDLS, YYNGEE. The CDR3 runs 14 residues. V dropped 2 bases and J dropped 6; count of bases not matched to a gene: 5. This CDR3 is CASSVEDRGSEQYF. The CDR3 bases are TGTGCCAGCAGCGTTGAGGACAGGGGGTCCGAGCAGTACTTC.

V is TRBV5-1 and J is TRBJ1-2; 8 bases map to TRBD1. Germline V gene sequence: CDR1 SGHRS, CDR2 YFSETQ. CDR3 length: 17 residues. The ends lost 4 bases at V and 6 bases at J; junction bases unmatched: 17. In nucleotides, the CDR3 is TGCGCCAGCAGCGTTGATACTAACAGGGGGGTCGGAAATGGCTACACCTTC. This encodes CASSVDTNRGVGNGYTF.

Points on this clone: This is likely a read error, given that the CDR3 carries no conserved phenylalanine or tryptophan at its end. This chain joins TRBV29-1 and TRBJ2-7; 7 positions agree with TRBD1. Germline values: CDR1 SQVTM, CDR2 ANQGSEA. The CDR3 consists of 15 residues. Losses at the gene ends were 4 bases for V and 0 bases for J; bases not matched to a gene: 9. Here the CDR3 DNA reads TGCAGCGTTGCCCCCTTCGGGACAGCCTCCTACGAGCAGTACTAC. This codes for CSVAPFGTASYEQYY.

The chain recombines TRBV19 with TRBJ1-1; tentative D call: TRBD1 (5 bases). CDR1 and CDR2 (germline): LNHDA, SQIVND (reference sequence). The CDR3 has 14 amino acids. Deletions cut 6 bases from V and 1 base from J, with 12 bases between. CDR3 amino acids: CASRRDTGNTEAFF. Written as DNA, the CDR3 is TGTGCCAGTAGACGAGATACAGGGAACACTGAAGCTTTCTTT. Full variable domain (remainder filled in from reference TRBV19 and TRBJ1-1): DGGITQSPKYLFRKEGQNVTLSCEQNLNHDAMYWYRQDPGQGLRLIYYSQIVNDFQKGDIAEGYSVSREKKESFPLTVTSAQKNPTAFYLCASRRDTGNTEAFFGQGTRLTVV.